What follows are 3 T cell receptor beta chains derived from one specimen sequenced in a study of blood T cell repertoires in COVID-19. Here immunoSEQ multiplex PCR was the method, and the copy in TCRdb shows in-frame clones only, minus some. The repertoire holds about 8,700 clones, 86% seen once, with 7.2% in the top ten. Sequenced: peripheral blood. Receptor source: a human donor with active COVID-19. The donor label of this sample is uncertain.

This sequence joins TRBV23-1 and TRBJ1-4; perhaps TRBD1 as D (5 bases). TRBV23-1 is flagged as an ORF with uncertain function. V was pared by 0 bases and J by 2 bases, with 16 bases between. The CDR3 loop spans 18 amino acids. CDR3 protein: CASSQSLGGANTNEKLFF. The CDR3 coding sequence is TGCGCCAGCAGTCAATCGTTAGGAGGGGCGAACACTAATGAAAAACTGTTTTTT.

The chain employs TRBV9 and TRBJ1-4; weak D call: TRBD1 (5 bases). Trimming stripped 4 bases from V and 6 bases from J, with 13 bases between. The CDR3 spans 14 residues. CDR1 is SGDLS, CDR2 YYNGEE, per germline. The CDR3 nucleotides are TGTGCCAGCAGCTACGGGGGGTCGGATGAAAAACTGTTTTTT. Translated, it gives CASSYGGSDEKLFF.

The gene calls are TRBV2 and TRBJ2-4, with D tentatively TRBD2 (5 bases). The germline gives CDR1 SNHLY, CDR2 FYNNEI. V gave up 4 bases and J gave up 0 bases, with 13 bases separating them. The CDR3 sequence is 16 residues long. In DNA, the CDR3 is TGTGCCAGCAGTGCCGAAGGAGGACTAGCCAAAAACATTCAGTACTTC. This codes for CASSAEGGLAKNIQYF.